This entry features one T cell receptor (beta chain) sequence. Generated by immunoSEQ multiplex PCR, the TCRdb table keeps only in-frame clones and is missing some. There are some 490,000 clones in the sample; around 85% occur only once, and approximately 8.3% lies in the top ten. Looked up from germline, CDR1 is SNHLY and CDR2 is FYNNEI. Trimming at V came to 6 bases and at J to 6 bases, leaving 14 bases not matched to a gene. This CDR3 is 18 amino acids long. The study assigned cohorts using participant-reported clinical history. This sample stems from a study of blood T cell repertoires in COVID-19.

The clonotype originates from a woman aged 55-69 years who had recovered from COVID-19. The specimen sequenced was PBMCs or T cells enriched from blood (not recorded which). The rearrangement uses TRBV2 and TRBJ2-2; 12 nucleotides agree with TRBD2. The DNA for the CDR3 is TGTGCCAGCAGCCCCCTAGCGGGGGGGAATCGGGGCGCCGGGGAGCTGTTTTTT. It yields the protein CASSPLAGGNRGAGELFF.